This T cell receptor (beta chain) was sequenced for a study of shared clonotypes between healthy human individuals. As concerns this clone: Its target is unknown.

The ends lost 9 bases at V and 8 bases at J; junction bases unmatched: 2. Germline CDR1 reads SGHAT; CDR2 reads FQNNGV. There are 13 residues in the CDR3. The protocol was immunoSEQ multiplex PCR, while the TCRdb copy is restricted to in-frame clones and leaves out a portion. The sample carries roughly 500,000 clones, roughly 95% recorded once. Points from the study as a whole: Across a handful of donors, naive CD4 shared approximately 4.5%, naive CD8 3% to 3.5%, memory CD4 2.3%, memory CD8 0.4% to 0.5%.

The sequenced sample consisted of naive CD4+ T cells sorted from blood. The subset: CD45RA+ positively selected. The chain has TRBV11-2 and TRBJ2-1; 15 bases match TRBD2. This TCR came from a woman aged 25 to 39 in good health. The CDR3 spells CASGLAGGHEQFF. The CDR3 nucleotides read TGTGCCAGTGGACTAGCGGGAGGGCATGAGCAGTTCTTC.